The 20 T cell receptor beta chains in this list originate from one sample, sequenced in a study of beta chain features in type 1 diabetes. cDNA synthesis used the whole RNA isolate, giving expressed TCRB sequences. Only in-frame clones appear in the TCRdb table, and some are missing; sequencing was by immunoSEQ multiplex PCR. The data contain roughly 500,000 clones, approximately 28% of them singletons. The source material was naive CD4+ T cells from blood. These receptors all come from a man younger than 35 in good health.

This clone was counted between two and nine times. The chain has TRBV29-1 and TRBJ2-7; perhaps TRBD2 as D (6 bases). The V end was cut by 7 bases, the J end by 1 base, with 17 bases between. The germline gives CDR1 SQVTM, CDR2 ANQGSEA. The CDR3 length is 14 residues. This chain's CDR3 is CSGSPGRGSYEQYF. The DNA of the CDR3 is TGCAGCGGGAGTCCGGGACGGGGGTCCTACGAGCAGTACTTC.

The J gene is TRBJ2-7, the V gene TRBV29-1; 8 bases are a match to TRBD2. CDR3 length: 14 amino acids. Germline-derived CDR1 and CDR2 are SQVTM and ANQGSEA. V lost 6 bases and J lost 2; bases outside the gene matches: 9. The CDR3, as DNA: TGCAGCGTCTCCCCTTATAGCGGGACCTACGAGCAGTACTTC. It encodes CSVSPYSGTYEQYF.

This chain's CDR3 is CASSVRTSLDTQYF. The CDR3, as DNA: TGTGCCAGCAGCGTCAGGACTAGCTTGGATACGCAGTATTTT. The chain employs TRBV9 and TRBJ2-3, with TRBD2 matching 8 bases. Germline V gives CDR1 SGDLS, CDR2 YYNGEE. Germline trimming cut 2 bases from V and 6 bases from J; bases unmatched to any gene: 5. The CDR3 loop spans 14 amino acids.

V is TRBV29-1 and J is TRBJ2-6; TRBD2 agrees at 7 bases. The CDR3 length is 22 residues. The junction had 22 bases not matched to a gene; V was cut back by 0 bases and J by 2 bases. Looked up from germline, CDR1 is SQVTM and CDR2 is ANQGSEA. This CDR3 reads CSVEDPEGSSGPTAPGANVLTF. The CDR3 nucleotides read TGCAGCGTTGAAGACCCCGAAGGGAGTAGCGGGCCGACAGCGCCTGGGGCCAACGTCCTGACTTTC.

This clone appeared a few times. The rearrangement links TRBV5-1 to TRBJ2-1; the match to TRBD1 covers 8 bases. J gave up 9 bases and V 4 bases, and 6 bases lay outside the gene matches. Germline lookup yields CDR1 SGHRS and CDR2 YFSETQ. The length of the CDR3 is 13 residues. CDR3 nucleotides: TGCGCCAGCAGCCTGGACAGGGTTGGTGAGCAGTTCTTC. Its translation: CASSLDRVGEQFF.

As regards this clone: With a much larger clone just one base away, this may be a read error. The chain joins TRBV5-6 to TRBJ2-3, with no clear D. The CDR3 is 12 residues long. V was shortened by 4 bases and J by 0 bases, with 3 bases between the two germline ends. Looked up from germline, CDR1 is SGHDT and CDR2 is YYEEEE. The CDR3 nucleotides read TGTGCCAGCAGCCATAGCACAGATACGCAGTATTTT. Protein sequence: CASSHSTDTQYF.

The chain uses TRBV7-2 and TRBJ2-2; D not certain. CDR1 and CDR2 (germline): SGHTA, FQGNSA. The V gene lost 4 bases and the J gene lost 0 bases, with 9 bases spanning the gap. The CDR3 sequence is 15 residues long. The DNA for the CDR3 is TGTGCCAGCAGCTCGGGCTGGGCGAACACCGGGGAGCTGTTTTTT. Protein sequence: CASSSGWANTGELFF.

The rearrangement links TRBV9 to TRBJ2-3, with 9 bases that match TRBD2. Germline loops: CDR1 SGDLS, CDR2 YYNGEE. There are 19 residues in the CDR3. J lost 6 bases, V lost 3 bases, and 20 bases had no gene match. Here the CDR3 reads CASSASGLGAGGPRDTQYF. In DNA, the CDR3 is TGTGCCAGCAGCGCTAGCGGTCTAGGGGCGGGAGGGCCGCGGGATACGCAGTATTTT.

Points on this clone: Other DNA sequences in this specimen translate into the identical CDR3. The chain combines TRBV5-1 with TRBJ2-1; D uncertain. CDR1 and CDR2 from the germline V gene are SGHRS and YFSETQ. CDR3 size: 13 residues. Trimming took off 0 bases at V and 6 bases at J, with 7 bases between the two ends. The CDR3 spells CASSLVGGNEQFF. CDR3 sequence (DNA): TGCGCCAGCAGCTTGGTTGGCGGCAATGAGCAGTTCTTC. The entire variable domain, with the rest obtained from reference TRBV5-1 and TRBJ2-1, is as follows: KAGVTQTPRYLIKTRGQQVTLSCSPISGHRSVSWYQQTPGQGLQFLFEYFSETQRNKGNFPGRFSGRQFSNSRSEMNVSTLELGDSALYLCASSLVGGNEQFFGPGTRLTVL.

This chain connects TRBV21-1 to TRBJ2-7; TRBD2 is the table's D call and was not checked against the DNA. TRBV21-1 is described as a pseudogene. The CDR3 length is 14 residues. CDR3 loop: CASFFPMLSYEQYF. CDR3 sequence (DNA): TGTGCCAGCTTCTTCCCTATGCTCTCCTACGAGCAGTACTTC.

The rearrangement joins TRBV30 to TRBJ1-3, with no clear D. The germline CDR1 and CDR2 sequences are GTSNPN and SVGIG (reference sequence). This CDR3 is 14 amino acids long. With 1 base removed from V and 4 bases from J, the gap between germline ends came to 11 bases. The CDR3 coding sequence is TGTGCCTGGAGTGGGACGTTGGGGGGAAACACCATATATTTT. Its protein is CAWSGTLGGNTIYF.

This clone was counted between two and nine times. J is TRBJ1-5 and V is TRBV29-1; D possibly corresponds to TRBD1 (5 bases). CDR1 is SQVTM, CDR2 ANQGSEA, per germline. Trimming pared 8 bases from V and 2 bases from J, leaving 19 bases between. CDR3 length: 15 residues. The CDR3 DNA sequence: TGCAGCATCGCCGAGGGGAGGTTTGGCAATCAGCCCCAGCATTTT. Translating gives CSIAEGRFGNQPQHF.

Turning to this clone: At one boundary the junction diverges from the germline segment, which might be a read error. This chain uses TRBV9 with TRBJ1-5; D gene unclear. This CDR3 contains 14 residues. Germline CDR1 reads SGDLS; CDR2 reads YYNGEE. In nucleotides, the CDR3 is TGTGCCAGCAGAAAGGACCGAGTCAATCAGCCGCAGCATTTT. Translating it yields CASRKDRVNQPQHF.

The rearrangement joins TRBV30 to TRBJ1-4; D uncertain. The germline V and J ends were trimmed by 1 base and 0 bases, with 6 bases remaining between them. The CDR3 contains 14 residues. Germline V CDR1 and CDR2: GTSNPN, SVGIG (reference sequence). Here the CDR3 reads CAWSGFATNEKLFF. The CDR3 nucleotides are TGTGCCTGGAGTGGATTTGCAACTAATGAAAAACTGTTTTTT.

CDR3 in DNA: TGTGCCTGGAGTGTTTTACTAGCGGGCTACGAGCAGTACTTC. It encodes CAWSVLLAGYEQYF. The V call is TRBV30, the J call TRBJ2-7; 9 bases line up with TRBD2. The CDR3 covers 14 residues. The germline gives CDR1 GTSNPN, CDR2 SVGIG (reference sequence). The trim removed 0 bases at V and 3 bases at J, leaving 3 bases unmatched.

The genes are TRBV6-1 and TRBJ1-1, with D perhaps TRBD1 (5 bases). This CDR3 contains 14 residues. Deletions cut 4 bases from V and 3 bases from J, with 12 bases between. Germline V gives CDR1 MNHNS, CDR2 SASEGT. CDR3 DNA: TGTGCCAGCAGTGGCAGGGAGGGCTACACTGAAGCTTTCTTT. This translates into CASSGREGYTEAFF.

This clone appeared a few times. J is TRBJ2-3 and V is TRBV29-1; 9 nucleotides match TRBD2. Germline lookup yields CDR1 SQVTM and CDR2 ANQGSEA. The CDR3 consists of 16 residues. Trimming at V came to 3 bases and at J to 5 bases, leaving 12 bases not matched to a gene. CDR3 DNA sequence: TGCAGCGTTGAGAGCCTAGCGGGAAGGAGGGGAGATACGCAGTATTTT. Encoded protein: CSVESLAGRRGDTQYF.

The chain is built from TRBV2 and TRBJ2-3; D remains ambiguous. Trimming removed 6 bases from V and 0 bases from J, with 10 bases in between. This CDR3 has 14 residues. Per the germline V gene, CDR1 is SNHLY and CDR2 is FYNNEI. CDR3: CASRGYTSTDTQYF. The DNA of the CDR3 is TGTGCCAGCAGGGGCTACACTAGCACAGATACGCAGTATTTT.

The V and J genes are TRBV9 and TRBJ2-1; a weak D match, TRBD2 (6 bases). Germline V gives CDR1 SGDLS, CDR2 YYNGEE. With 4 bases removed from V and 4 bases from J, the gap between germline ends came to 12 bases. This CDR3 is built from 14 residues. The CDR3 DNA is TGTGCCAGCAGCCCCCCCGGGACTTACAATGAGCAGTTCTTC. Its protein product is CASSPPGTYNEQFF.

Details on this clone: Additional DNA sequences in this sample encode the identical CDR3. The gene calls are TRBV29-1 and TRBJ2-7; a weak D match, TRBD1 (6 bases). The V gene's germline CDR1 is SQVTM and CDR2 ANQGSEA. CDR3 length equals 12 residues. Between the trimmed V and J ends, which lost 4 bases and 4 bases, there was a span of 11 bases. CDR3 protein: CSVGRTVYEQYF. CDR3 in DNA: TGCAGCGTTGGTCGGACAGTTTACGAGCAGTACTTC.